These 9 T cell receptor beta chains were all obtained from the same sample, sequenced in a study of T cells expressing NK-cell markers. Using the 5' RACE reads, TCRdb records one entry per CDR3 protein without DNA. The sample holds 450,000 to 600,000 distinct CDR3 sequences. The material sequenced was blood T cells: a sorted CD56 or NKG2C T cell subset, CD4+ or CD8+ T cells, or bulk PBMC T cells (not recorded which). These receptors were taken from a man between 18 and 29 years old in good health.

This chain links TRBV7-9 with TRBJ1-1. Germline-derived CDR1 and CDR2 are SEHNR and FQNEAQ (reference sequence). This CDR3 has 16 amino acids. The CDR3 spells CAYQRTGEYGVTEAFF. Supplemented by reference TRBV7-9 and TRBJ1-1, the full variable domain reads DTGVSQNPRHKITKRGQNVTFRCDPISEHNRLYWYRQTLGQGPEFLTYFQNEAQLEKSRLLSDRFSAERPKGSFSTLEIQRTEQGDSAMYLCAYQRTGEYGVTEAFFGQGTRLTVV.

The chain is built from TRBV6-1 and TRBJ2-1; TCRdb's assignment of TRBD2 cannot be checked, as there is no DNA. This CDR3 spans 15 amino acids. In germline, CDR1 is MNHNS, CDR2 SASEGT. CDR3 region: CASSETGGNYNEQFF.

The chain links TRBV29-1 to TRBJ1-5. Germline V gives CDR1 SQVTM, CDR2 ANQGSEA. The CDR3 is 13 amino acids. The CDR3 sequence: CSVAPALNQPQHF.

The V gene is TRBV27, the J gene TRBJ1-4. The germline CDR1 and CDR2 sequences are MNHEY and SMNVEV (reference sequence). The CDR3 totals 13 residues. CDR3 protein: CASRAGGTTKLFF.

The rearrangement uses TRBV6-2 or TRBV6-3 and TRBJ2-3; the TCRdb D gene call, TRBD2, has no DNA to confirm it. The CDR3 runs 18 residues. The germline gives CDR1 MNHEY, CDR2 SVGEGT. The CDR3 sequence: CASSYKGLAGEYTDTQYF.

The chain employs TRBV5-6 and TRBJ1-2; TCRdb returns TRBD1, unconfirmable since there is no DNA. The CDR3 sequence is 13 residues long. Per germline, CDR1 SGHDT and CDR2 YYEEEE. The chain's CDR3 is CASKNPETRGYTF.

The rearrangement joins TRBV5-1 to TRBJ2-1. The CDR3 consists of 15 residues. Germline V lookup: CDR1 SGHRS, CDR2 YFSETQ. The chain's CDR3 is CASSSDWDAYNEQFF.

The CDR3 loop is CSASWRQAGANVLTF. This chain uses TRBV20-1 with TRBJ2-6; the TCRdb D gene call, TRBD2, has no DNA to confirm it. The CDR3 sequence is 15 residues long. Germline V lookup: CDR1 DFQATT, CDR2 SNEGSKA (reference sequence).

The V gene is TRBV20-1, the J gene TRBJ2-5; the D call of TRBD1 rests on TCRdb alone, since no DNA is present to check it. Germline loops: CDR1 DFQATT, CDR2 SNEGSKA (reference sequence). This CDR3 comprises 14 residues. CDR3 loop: CSAPETGLQETQYF.